The 30 T cell receptor beta chains given below trace back to one sample, sequenced in a study of Ad26.COV2.S vaccination and SARS-CoV-2 variants. Produced via immunoSEQ multiplex PCR; TCRdb's table is partial and in-frame only. The table has 85,000 to 120,000 clones, around three quarters seen once. This material consisted of peripheral blood, taken after recovery from COVID-19. The receptor set was obtained from a human donor who had recovered from COVID-19.

This chain joins TRBV29-1 and TRBJ2-2, with TRBD2 as a possible D gene (6 bases). The V end lost 6 bases, the J end lost 4 bases, and 15 bases lay between the germline ends. Germline CDR1 and CDR2: SQVTM and ANQGSEA. The CDR3 is 14 residues long. The CDR3 coding sequence is TGCAGCGTATACGGCAGGGACTCCACCGGGGAGCTGTTTTTT. Translating gives CSVYGRDSTGELFF.

J is TRBJ2-5 and V is TRBV28; 10 bases are a match to TRBD2. The length of the CDR3 is 18 residues. CDR1 is MDHEN and CDR2 is SYDVKM in the germline V gene. Unmatched junction bases numbered 13, after V lost 5 bases and J lost 1 base. The CDR3 bases are TGTGCCAGCAGTCACCAGCGGGGGGGCCCGGCTGGCCAAGAGACCCAGTACTTC. Translated: CASSHQRGGPAGQETQYF.

The chain employs TRBV28 and TRBJ1-3; D remains unclear. The CDR3 totals 14 residues. Germline V lookup: CDR1 MDHEN, CDR2 SYDVKM. V dropped 1 base and J dropped 3 bases, with 7 bases sitting between them. CDR3 sequence: CASSLSLDGNTIYF. The CDR3 nucleotides are TGTGCCAGCAGTTTATCGCTTGATGGAAACACCATATATTTT.

The chain employs TRBV19 and TRBJ2-3, with 9 bases that match TRBD1. Trimming at V came to 9 bases and at J to 4 bases, leaving 8 bases not matched to a gene. The CDR3 covers 14 residues. Germline CDR1 LNHDA, CDR2 SQIVND (reference sequence). The CDR3 DNA is TGTGCCAGCCGAGGGACAGGGCAAGCAGATACGCAGTATTTT. Protein product: CASRGTGQADTQYF.

The chain recombines TRBV30 with TRBJ1-1; tentatively, D is TRBD1 (5 bases). The V end was cut by 5 bases, the J end by 6 bases, with 10 bases between. This CDR3 comprises 11 residues. Germline lookup yields CDR1 GTSNPN and CDR2 SVGIG (reference sequence). The CDR3 sequence is CAWGHQPEAFF. The CDR3 DNA sequence: TGTGCCTGGGGACATCAACCTGAAGCTTTCTTT.

This chain uses TRBV28 with TRBJ2-2; no definite D call. V lost 7 bases to trimming and J lost 2 bases, with 14 bases between them. The CDR3 length is 15 residues. Germline V gene data show CDR1 as MDHEN and CDR2 as SYDVKM. The CDR3 sequence is CASISSQKNTGELFF. CDR3 coding DNA: TGTGCCAGCATCAGTTCTCAAAAAAACACCGGGGAGCTGTTTTTT.

The chain couples TRBV21-1 to TRBJ1-1. TRBV21-1 is a pseudogene segment. The length of the CDR3 is 14 residues. The CDR3 bases are TGTGCCAGCAGCCTAAAAGGGGGGGAAAAAGGGGCTTTCTTT. Protein product: CASSLKGGEKGAFF.

The chain couples TRBV29-1 to TRBJ1-2, with D perhaps TRBD1 (6 bases). The CDR3 is 11 residues long. Trimming took 7 bases from V and 9 from J, leaving 15 bases between them. Germline loops: CDR1 SQVTM, CDR2 ANQGSEA. CDR3 bases: TGCAGCGAATCGCCAGGGGAGAGCTACACCTTC. It encodes CSESPGESYTF.

The chain recombines TRBV7-6 with TRBJ2-3, with 8 bases lining up with TRBD1. The CDR3 length is 14 residues. The germline V gene encodes CDR1 SGHVS and CDR2 FNYEAQ. V lost 0 bases to trimming and J lost 5 bases; unmatched junction nucleotides: 1. CDR3 region: CASSLATGVDTQYF. The CDR3 region has the DNA TGTGCCAGCAGCTTAGCGACAGGGGTAGATACGCAGTATTTT.

J is TRBJ1-4 and V is TRBV5-1; D gene ambiguous. This CDR3 is 14 amino acids long. Germline CDR1 is SGHRS and CDR2 is YFSETQ. V gave up 5 bases and J gave up 2 bases, with 10 bases separating them. The CDR3 is CASRYDVTNEKLFF. The CDR3 DNA is TGCGCCAGCAGATATGACGTCACTAATGAAAAACTGTTTTTT.

J is TRBJ2-7 and V is TRBV12-3 or TRBV12-4; possibly TRBD1 or TRBD2 for D (5 bases each). The CDR3 has 13 residues. V dropped 5 bases and J dropped 6 bases, with 14 bases sitting between them. The CDR3, as DNA: TGTGCCAGCAGTCCCTCCGAGGGGCGCGAGCAGTACTTC. Translating gives CASSPSEGREQYF.

The rearrangement uses TRBV19 and TRBJ1-1, with D hard to call. The CDR3 loop spans 10 amino acids. V lost 3 bases and J 7 bases, leaving 3 bases between the germline ends. Germline V gene data show CDR1 as LNHDA and CDR2 as SQIVND (reference sequence). CDR3 residues: CASSIGEAFF. The CDR3 nucleotides read TGTGCCAGTAGTATTGGTGAAGCTTTCTTT.

This clone was counted ten times or more. The V gene is TRBV6-2 or TRBV6-3, the J gene TRBJ2-3, with a possible D match to TRBD1 (6 bases). CDR1 and CDR2 from the germline V gene are MNHEY and SVGEGT. Trimming took off 2 bases at V and 0 bases at J, with 15 bases between the two ends. The CDR3 has 17 amino acids. In nucleotides, the CDR3 is TGTGCCAGCAGTTACGGGGAATTAGGGGGTAGCACAGATACGCAGTATTTT. Translating gives CASSYGELGGSTDTQYF.

The chain recombines TRBV30 with TRBJ2-7; no clear D. Germline loops: CDR1 GTSNPN, CDR2 SVGIG (reference sequence). V was pared by 1 base and J by 7 bases, with 11 bases between. This CDR3 is built from 12 residues. The CDR3 sequence: CAWSGSGYEQYF. The CDR3 DNA is TGTGCCTGGAGTGGGTCGGGTTATGAGCAGTACTTC.

This clone was detected once. This chain's CDR3 is CASSQDGRDREGEKLFF. The CDR3, as DNA: TGCGCCAGCAGCCAAGACGGTCGGGACAGGGAAGGTGAAAAACTGTTTTTT. V is TRBV4-3 and J is TRBJ1-4; 9 nucleotides match TRBD1. Germline assignment: CDR1 LGHNA and CDR2 YSLEER. This CDR3 spans 17 amino acids. After removal of 0 bases from V and 7 bases from J, the junction contained 9 bases not matched to a gene.

V gene TRBV2 combines with J gene TRBJ1-1; D is unclear. V lost 6 bases and J lost 4, with 9 bases in between. Germline values: CDR1 SNHLY, CDR2 FYNNEI. The CDR3 has 12 residues. CDR3 sequence: CASSPGVTEAFF. The CDR3 nucleotides read TGTGCCAGCAGCCCGGGAGTCACTGAAGCTTTCTTT.

V is TRBV15 and J is TRBJ1-5; D is undetermined. The CDR3 runs 15 residues. Trimming removed 3 bases from V and 1 base from J, with 10 bases in between. Germline V gene data show CDR1 as LNHNV and CDR2 as YYDKDF (reference sequence). CDR3 residues: CATSRQTGSNQPQHF. The CDR3 nucleotides are TGTGCCACCAGCAGGCAAACGGGAAGCAATCAGCCCCAGCATTTT.

The chain employs TRBV7-6 and TRBJ2-5, with TRBD1 identical over 7 bases. V lost 5 bases, J lost 0 bases, and 9 bases stayed unmatched. This CDR3 is built from 16 residues. Germline V gene lookup returns CDR1 SGHVS and CDR2 FNYEAQ. CDR3 region: CASSPLGQLYQETQYF. DNA for the CDR3: TGTGCCAGCAGCCCCTTGGGACAGCTATACCAAGAGACCCAGTACTTC.

This clone came up once. V gene TRBV5-1 combines with J gene TRBJ2-3; D possibly corresponds to TRBD2 (5 bases). V lost 4 bases and J 2 bases, leaving 11 bases between the germline ends. This CDR3 has 14 residues. Germline CDR1 reads SGHRS; CDR2 reads YFSETQ. CDR3 DNA sequence: TGCGCCAGCAGCGACCAGCGGAACACAGATACGCAGTATTTT. Translation: CASSDQRNTDTQYF.

V gene TRBV6-1 combines with J gene TRBJ2-2; a weak D match, TRBD1 (5 bases). With 3 bases removed from V and 3 bases from J, the gap between germline ends came to 11 bases. Germline CDR1 and CDR2: MNHNS and SASEGT. This CDR3 contains 15 residues. CDR3: CASSDWTPDTGELFF. The CDR3 DNA follows: TGTGCCAGCAGTGATTGGACACCAGACACCGGGGAGCTGTTTTTT.

V and J are TRBV12-3 or TRBV12-4 and TRBJ2-7, with D hard to call. The CDR3 extends over 12 amino acids. With 4 bases removed from V and 2 bases from J, the gap between germline ends came to 6 bases. CDR3 in DNA: TGTGCCAGCAGTTCCTTTACCTACGAGCAGTACTTC. Protein product: CASSSFTYEQYF.

The V gene is TRBV7-6, the J gene TRBJ1-3; 7 bases agree with TRBD1. Trimming removed 8 bases from V and 1 base from J; junction bases left unmatched: 14. Per germline, CDR1 SGHVS and CDR2 FNYEAQ. This CDR3 contains 17 residues. CDR3 loop: CASARQGGFMSGNTIYF. CDR3 in DNA: TGTGCCAGCGCCCGACAGGGCGGCTTTATGTCTGGAAACACCATATATTTT.

The chain uses TRBV19 and TRBJ2-2; D gene ambiguous. The CDR3 contains 12 residues. Germline V gene data show CDR1 as LNHDA and CDR2 as SQIVND (reference sequence). V lost 8 bases and J 5 bases, leaving 9 bases between the germline ends. The CDR3 sequence: CASSSRTGELFF. CDR3 nucleotides: TGTGCCAGTTCGAGTCGGACCGGGGAGCTGTTTTTT.

The CDR3 is CAISDQGGNSPLHF. In nucleotides, the CDR3 is TGTGCCATCAGTGATCAGGGGGGGAATTCACCCCTCCACTTT. This rearrangement joins TRBV10-3 to TRBJ1-6; 7 bases are a match to TRBD1. J lost 7 bases, V lost 3 bases, and 3 bases had no gene match. Germline V gives CDR1 ENHRY, CDR2 SYGVKD. This CDR3 is 14 amino acids long.

The V and J genes are TRBV5-4 and TRBJ2-3, with 7 bases fitting TRBD2. There are 15 residues in the CDR3. Germline CDR1 reads SGHNT; CDR2 reads YYREEE (reference sequence). The J segment lost 2 bases and the V segment lost 4 bases, leaving 7 bases of the junction unmatched. CDR3 coding DNA: TGTGCCAGCAGCGTCTCTAGCGGAATCACAGATACGCAGTATTTT. Protein: CASSVSSGITDTQYF.

The rearrangement links TRBV3-1 (or the pseudogene TRBV3-2) to TRBJ1-2, with D maybe TRBD1 (6 bases). This CDR3 has 16 residues. V lost 6 bases, J lost 2 bases, and 19 bases lay in between. Germline CDR1 is LGHDT and CDR2 is YNNKEL (reference sequence). CDR3: CASSTPTGMTNYGYTF. The CDR3 DNA reads as TGTGCCAGCAGTACACCAACAGGGATGACGAACTATGGCTACACCTTC.

The V and J genes are TRBV6-2 or TRBV6-3 and TRBJ2-1; D ambiguous. V was shortened by 4 bases and J by 2 bases, with 12 bases between the two germline ends. The germline gives CDR1 MNHEY, CDR2 SVGEGT. The CDR3 runs 15 residues. CDR3 amino acids: CASSFVGRAYNEQFF. Here the CDR3 DNA reads TGTGCCAGCAGTTTTGTGGGTAGAGCCTACAATGAGCAGTTCTTC.

The chain carries TRBV7-9 and TRBJ2-2; 10 bases are shared with TRBD1. CDR1 and CDR2 from the germline V gene are SEHNR and FQNEAQ (reference sequence). The CDR3 loop spans 17 amino acids. Trimming cost V 10 bases and J 1 base; bases outside gene matches: 12. The CDR3 bases are TGTGCCACCCTGGGACAGGGGACGCAACTGAACACCGGGGAGCTGTTTTTT. It codes for CATLGQGTQLNTGELFF.

This chain connects TRBV30 to TRBJ1-3; D remains unclear. Trimming stripped 2 bases from V and 4 bases from J, with 3 bases between. In germline, CDR1 is GTSNPN, CDR2 SVGIG (reference sequence). The CDR3 has 11 amino acids. The DNA of the CDR3 is TGTGCCTGGAGTACGGGAAACACCATATATTTT. Residues: CAWSTGNTIYF.

This chain links TRBV24-1 with TRBJ1-3; TRBD1 is a possible D gene (6 bases). V lost 5 bases and J lost 2, with 9 bases in between. This CDR3 comprises 14 residues. The V gene's germline CDR1 is KGHDR and CDR2 SFDVKD. CDR3 in DNA: TGTGCCACCAGTGCGGGGGGGCCTGGAAACACCATATATTTT. It yields the protein CATSAGGPGNTIYF.